The clone carrying this T cell receptor (beta chain) was counted ten times or more. This entry belongs to a study of neurological immune-mediated disorders. The study built sorted libraries from more than 750,000 CD4+ or CD8+ T cells. Germline V gene sequence: CDR1 SGHKS, CDR2 YYEKEE (reference sequence). The CDR3 length is 14 residues. The V gene lost 2 bases and the J gene lost 4 bases, with 10 bases spanning the gap. TCRdb used MiXCR to reprocess the 5' RACE reads, holding one entry per CDR3 protein. This table has 39,000 or so distinct CDR3 sequences, approximately 5.1% appearing once. This TCR was sampled from a man between 18 and 29 years old in good health. The rearrangement links TRBV5-5 to TRBJ1-5; TRBD1 is a possible D gene (5 bases). The material sequenced was CD4+ T cells from blood. CDR3 nucleotide sequence: TGTGCCAGCAGCTTTTCGACAGCAAATCAGCCCCAGCATTTT. Translated, it gives CASSFSTANQPQHF.